The present entry profiles one T cell receptor beta chain with its context. TCR beta CDR3 regions were amplified from RNA transcripts. First-round RT-PCR with HTBI primers preceded a second-round multiplex PCR. Each CDR3 protein is one row after TCRdb ran MiXCR on the multiplex PCR reads. The table includes fewer than 350,000 distinct CDR3 sequences, roughly 17% detected once. This specimen comes from a study of Graves' ophthalmopathy and Graves' hyperthyroidism. The CDR3 length is 12 residues. CDR1 and CDR2 (germline): SEHNR, FQNEAQ (reference sequence). Trimming cost V 5 bases and J 6 bases; bases outside gene matches: 4.

The sequence came from an adult man with Graves' ophthalmopathy. V gene TRBV7-9 combines with J gene TRBJ2-7, with 7 bases that match TRBD2. The sample was peripheral blood. Here the CDR3 reads CASSRDYREQYF. The CDR3 coding sequence is TGTGCCAGCAGCCGGGACTACCGCGAGCAGTACTTC.